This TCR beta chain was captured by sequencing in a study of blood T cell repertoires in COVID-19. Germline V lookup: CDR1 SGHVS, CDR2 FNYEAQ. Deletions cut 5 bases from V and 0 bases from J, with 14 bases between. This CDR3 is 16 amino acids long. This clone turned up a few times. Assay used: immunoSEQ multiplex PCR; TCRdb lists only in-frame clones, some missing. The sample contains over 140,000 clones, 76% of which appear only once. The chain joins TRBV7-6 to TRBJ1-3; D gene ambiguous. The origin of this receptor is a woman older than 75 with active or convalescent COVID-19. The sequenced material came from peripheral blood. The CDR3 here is CASSPNAGGSGNTIYF. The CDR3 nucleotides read TGTGCCAGCAGCCCTAACGCCGGCGGCTCTGGAAACACCATATATTTT.